The 21 T cell receptor beta chains below all came from one sample that was sequenced in a study of T cell repertoires in cytomegalovirus infection. What these receptors recognize is not known. Using its own MiXCR run on the reads, TCRdb lists one record per CDR3 protein. The sample lists 55,000 to 85,000 distinct CDR3 sequences; roughly 22% were seen once. The source material was CD8+ T cells from cultured PBMCs, sampled from culture after CMV antigen stimulation. The receptor source for this set is a human donor in good health (CMV status not recorded). Some clones in this sample may be carry-over from other donors' samples.

There are a few counts of this clonotype. The rearrangement joins TRBV11-2 to TRBJ2-3; 10 nucleotides align to TRBD2. The V gene end was trimmed by 6 bases and the J gene end by 3 bases; junction bases not matched to a gene: 6. The CDR3 contains 15 residues. Looked up from germline, CDR1 is SGHAT and CDR2 is FQNNGV. The DNA for the CDR3 is TGTGCCAGCAGTCCCGGGACTAGCGATACAGATACGCAGTATTTT. Protein sequence: CASSPGTSDTDTQYF. The full variable domain, in which reference TRBV11-2 and TRBJ2-3 provide the parts outside the CDR3, is EAGVAQSPRYKIIEKRQSVAFWCNPISGHATLYWYQQILGQGPKLLIQFQNNGVVDDSQLPKDRFSAERLKGVDSTLKIQPAKLEDSAVYLCASSPGTSDTDTQYFGPGTRLTVL.

The chain joins TRBV2 to TRBJ2-7; D is ambiguous. V lost 3 bases, J lost 3 bases, and 15 bases lay in between. CDR3 length: 15 residues. Germline assignment: CDR1 SNHLY and CDR2 FYNNEI. The DNA for the CDR3 is TGTGCCAGCAGTGACTTTGATCGAGTAGTCTACGAGCAGTACTTC. This translates into CASSDFDRVVYEQYF.

This chain links TRBV4-2 with TRBJ1-1; no clear D. This CDR3 is 12 amino acids long. V lost 1 base, J lost 8 bases, and 8 bases lay in between. The germline V gene has CDR1 LGHNA and CDR2 YNFKEQ. As DNA, the CDR3 is TGTGCCAGCAGCCAAGCTACCAGGGAAGCTTTCTTT. As protein: CASSQATREAFF.

The sample holds a few counts of this clonotype. This chain links TRBV7-6 with TRBJ2-5; unclear D gene. V was shortened by 5 bases and J by 2 bases, with 6 bases between the two germline ends. The V gene's germline CDR1 is SGHVS and CDR2 FNYEAQ. CDR3 length: 12 residues. The CDR3 DNA sequence: TGTGCCAGCAGCCTCATACAAGAGACCCAGTACTTC. Translation: CASSLIQETQYF.

This clonotype was observed a few times. The chain couples TRBV4-3 to TRBJ1-1, with unresolved D. V was shortened by 0 bases and J by 9 bases, with 14 bases between the two germline ends. From germline, CDR1 is LGHNA and CDR2 YSLEER. This CDR3 has 14 residues. This chain's CDR3 is CASSQDRRPDQAFF. For the CDR3, the DNA is TGCGCCAGCAGCCAAGATCGGCGACCCGACCAAGCTTTCTTT.

V usage is TRBV6-5 and J usage is TRBJ1-3; a possible D gene is TRBD1 (5 bases). This CDR3 comprises 14 residues. Trimming cost V 0 bases and J 3 bases, with 6 bases left between them. Germline V CDR1 and CDR2: MNHEY, SVGAGI. DNA of the CDR3: TGTGCCAGCAGTTACTCGGGGGGTGGAAACACCATATATTTT. It is translated as CASSYSGGGNTIYF.

This clonotype showed up just a few times. This rearrangement joins TRBV7-2 to TRBJ1-2, with D maybe TRBD1 (6 bases). The CDR3 loop spans 16 amino acids. V was shortened by 1 base and J by 5 bases, with 17 bases between the two germline ends. Germline values: CDR1 SGHTA, CDR2 FQGNSA. CDR3 amino acids: CASSLVEDGGGYGYTF. CDR3 bases: TGTGCCAGCAGCTTAGTGGAGGACGGGGGCGGGTATGGCTACACCTTC.

This clonotype has at least ten counts. The V call is TRBV6-2 or TRBV6-3, the J call TRBJ2-2; D possibly uses TRBD1 or TRBD2 (5 bases each). The CDR3 contains 17 residues. The germline gives CDR1 MNHEY, CDR2 SVGEGT. Trimming took off 4 bases at V and 2 bases at J, with 17 bases between the two ends. This CDR3 is CASSSGPIMPNTGELFF. The CDR3 coding sequence is TGTGCCAGCAGTTCGGGACCAATTATGCCCAACACCGGGGAGCTGTTTTTT.

This chain links TRBV7-2 with TRBJ1-5, with D tentatively TRBD1 (5 bases). This CDR3 is 13 amino acids long. V dropped 9 bases and J dropped 2 bases, with 11 bases sitting between them. Germline V gene lookup returns CDR1 SGHTA and CDR2 FQGNSA. The CDR3, as DNA: TGTGCCAGTGGGGCGTCGGGCAATCAGCCCCAGCATTTT. Residues: CASGASGNQPQHF.

This clonotype came up a few times. The chain's CDR3 is CASSISGLGRFF. The CDR3 DNA reads TGTGCCAGTAGTATAAGCGGACTAGGGAGATTCTTC. V and J are TRBV19 and TRBJ2-1; 7 positions agree with TRBD2. CDR1 is LNHDA, CDR2 SQIVND, per germline (reference sequence). The CDR3 spans 12 residues. V was clipped by 2 bases and J by 16 bases; unmatched bases: 8.

This clonotype came up a few times. V gene TRBV5-1 combines with J gene TRBJ1-1; D not resolved. V dropped 4 bases and J dropped 8 bases, with 9 bases sitting between them. CDR1 SGHRS and CDR2 YFSETQ come from the germline V gene. The CDR3 has 11 residues. CDR3 protein: CASSPGSEAFF. The CDR3 DNA reads TGCGCCAGCAGCCCGGGGAGCGAAGCTTTCTTT.

This clonotype has only a few counts. The rearrangement links TRBV19 to TRBJ2-1, with 12 bases fitting TRBD2. Germline-derived CDR1 and CDR2 are LNHDA and SQIVND (reference sequence). V shed 6 bases, J shed 9 bases, and the junction held 6 bases outside the gene matches. The CDR3 is 14 amino acids. CDR3 DNA sequence: TGTGCCAGTAGCCCTCTGACTAGCGGGGGTGAGCAGTTCTTC. Amino acid sequence: CASSPLTSGGEQFF.

This chain joins TRBV7-6 and TRBJ1-1, with D possibly matching TRBD1 (6 bases). The CDR3 is 16 residues long. Trimming took 5 bases from V and 0 from J, leaving 16 bases between them. Germline loops: CDR1 SGHVS, CDR2 FNYEAQ. CDR3 in amino acids: CASSQTGNGLNTEAFF. As DNA, the CDR3 is TGTGCCAGCAGCCAAACAGGGAATGGCCTGAACACTGAAGCTTTCTTT.

The chain links TRBV7-6 to TRBJ2-2; D not certain. V dropped 5 bases and J dropped 1 base, with 5 bases sitting between them. The CDR3 extends over 13 amino acids. Germline V gene lookup returns CDR1 SGHVS and CDR2 FNYEAQ. For the CDR3, the DNA is TGTGCCAGCAGCCCCCAGAACACCGGGGAGCTGTTTTTT. This gives the protein CASSPQNTGELFF.

J is TRBJ1-4 and V is TRBV7-9; D ambiguous. This CDR3 is built from 15 residues. The germline V gene has CDR1 SEHNR and CDR2 FQNEAQ (reference sequence). Trimming left V 5 bases short and J 7 bases short, with 17 bases between. CDR3 sequence reads: CASSPMTMTGEKLFF. The CDR3 bases are TGTGCCAGCAGCCCGATGACCATGACTGGTGAAAAACTGTTTTTT.

V and J are TRBV7-9 and TRBJ2-7; 11 nucleotides agree with TRBD1. The CDR3 runs to 15 residues. Trimming took 3 bases from V and 4 from J; bases not matched to a gene: 5. Germline V gives CDR1 SEHNR, CDR2 FQNEAQ (reference sequence). The CDR3 nucleotides read TGTGCCAGCAGCTTGCCGGACAGGGGGCGATACGAGCAGTACTTC. This sequence encodes CASSLPDRGRYEQYF.

This clonotype was seen a few times. The chain recombines TRBV7-2 with TRBJ2-1; possibly TRBD2 for D (7 bases). Germline-derived CDR1 and CDR2 are SGHTA and FQGNSA. Trimming cost V 3 bases and J 8 bases, with 26 bases left between them. CDR3 length equals 18 residues. CDR3 in amino acids: CASSFPRKGGQGAHEQFF. CDR3 DNA sequence: TGTGCCAGCAGCTTTCCGCGCAAGGGGGGGCAGGGAGCGCATGAGCAGTTCTTC.

This clonotype came up a few times. The chain joins TRBV6-8 to TRBJ1-1, with 9 bases lining up with TRBD1. V lost 2 bases, J lost 5 bases, and 0 bases stayed unmatched. This CDR3 contains 13 residues. CDR1 and CDR2 (germline): MNHGY, SAAAGT. The CDR3 spells CASSYDRGTEAFF. The CDR3 bases are TGTGCCAGCAGTTACGACAGGGGGACTGAAGCTTTCTTT.

V usage is TRBV7-2 and J usage is TRBJ2-3; the match to TRBD2 covers 8 bases. The CDR3 has 15 amino acids. Germline V lookup: CDR1 SGHTA, CDR2 FQGNSA. The V and J ends lost 5 bases and 1 base, in that order; junction bases with no gene match: 5. CDR3 sequence (DNA): TGTGCCAGCAGCAGAACGGGGGGGCGCACAGATACGCAGTATTTT. Translation gives CASSRTGGRTDTQYF. The full variable domain, with the rest looked up from reference TRBV7-2 and TRBJ2-3, is GAGVSQSPSNKVTEKGKDVELRCDPISGHTALYWYRQSLGQGLEFLIYFQGNSAPDKSGLPSDRFSAERTGGSVSTLTIQRTQQEDSAVYLCASSRTGGRTDTQYFGPGTRLTVL.

The chain is built from TRBV27 and TRBJ2-1; weak D call: TRBD1 (6 bases). Trimming pared 4 bases from V and 8 bases from J, leaving 21 bases between. This CDR3 has 16 amino acids. Germline V lookup: CDR1 MNHEY, CDR2 SMNVEV (reference sequence). CDR3 protein: CASSWRQALTVYEQFF. The CDR3 DNA is TGTGCCAGCAGTTGGAGACAGGCGCTGACGGTATATGAGCAGTTCTTC.

This clonotype has a handful of counts. The CDR3 DNA is TGTGCCAGCAGCGGGGGGACAGGGAATTATCAGCCCCAGCATTTT. Amino acids: CASSGGTGNYQPQHF. The chain recombines TRBV7-8 with TRBJ1-5; 9 nucleotides line up with TRBD1. This CDR3 has 15 residues. V shed 5 bases, J shed 5 bases, and the junction held 7 bases outside the gene matches. Germline-derived CDR1 and CDR2 are SGHVS and FQNEAQ.